The next 24 T cell receptor beta chains were all read from a single sample in a study of read filtering for tumor transcriptome and immune sequencing (dated by TCRdb to the early 2020s). The instrument given in TCRdb is Illumina HiSeq 4000. TCR libraries were built from 400 ng RNA with the Immunoverse kit, using molecular barcoded adaptors covering alpha/delta and beta/gamma chains. TCRdb ran its own pipeline on the public reads, namely fastp trimming at Q25 and MiXCR clone calling, and kept in-frame beta chains. Rows merge per CDR3 protein into single entries with the most common DNA and genes. This sample gives about 130,000 distinct CDR3 sequences in total; around 13% of them show up just once. The ten largest clones capture 9.5% to 11% of the sample. Input material: a population of CD138-negative cells sorted from bone marrow. Reading the label with the study, this specimen's cell subset or site is: bone marrow mononuclear cells depleted of CD138+ plasma/myeloma cells by negative magnetic selection. Receptors were obtained from a donor aged 40 or older with multiple myeloma.

In regard to this clonotype: Just one base apart from a much larger clone, this may be a read error. The V and J genes are TRBV7-8 and TRBJ2-1; maybe TRBD2 (6 bases). CDR1 SGHVS and CDR2 FQNEAQ come from the germline V gene. The germline V and J ends were trimmed by 5 bases and 7 bases, with 9 bases remaining between them. The CDR3 is 12 residues long. The CDR3 region is CASSTGTNEQFF. The CDR3 DNA reads as TGTGCCAGCAGCACCGGGACTAATGAGCAGTTCTTC.

Notes on this clonotype: Given a much more abundant clone one base away, this may be a read error. The chain recombines TRBV20-1 with TRBJ2-7, with a possible D match to TRBD2 (5 bases). CDR1 is DFQATT, CDR2 SNEGSKA, per germline (reference sequence). This CDR3 comprises 14 residues. V gave up 6 bases and J gave up 2 bases, with 17 bases separating them. The CDR3 is CSAPDKLGTYEQYF. Written as DNA, the CDR3 is TGCAGTGCCCCCGATAAACTAGGGACCTACGAGCAGTACTTC.

This clonotype was seen ten or more times. The chain recombines TRBV29-1 with TRBJ2-1; 9 nucleotides agree with TRBD1. CDR1 and CDR2 from the germline V gene are SQVTM and ANQGSEA. Trimming at V came to 6 bases and at J to 10 bases, leaving 10 bases not matched to a gene. CDR3 size: 13 residues. CDR3 residues: CSVTGTGSPEQFF. For the CDR3, the DNA is TGCAGCGTAACCGGGACAGGGTCGCCCGAGCAGTTCTTC.

This clonotype was recorded many times. The V call is TRBV20-1, the J call TRBJ2-1; no firm D call. This CDR3 is 14 amino acids long. Looked up from germline, CDR1 is DFQATT and CDR2 is SNEGSKA (reference sequence). The V gene lost 5 bases and the J gene lost 0 bases, with 11 bases spanning the gap. The CDR3 sequence: CSAPYESSYNEQFF. The CDR3, as DNA: TGCAGTGCTCCATACGAAAGCTCCTACAATGAGCAGTTCTTC.

V usage is TRBV6-6 and J usage is TRBJ2-1; D is unresolved. Trimming removed 2 bases at V and 6 bases at J, with 8 bases between. The CDR3 is 13 residues long. Germline CDR1 and CDR2: MNHNY and SVGAGI (reference sequence). CDR3 amino acids: CASSYRQSNEQFF. The DNA of the CDR3 is TGTGCCAGCAGTTACCGTCAGAGCAATGAGCAGTTCTTC.

This clonotype came up once. A far larger clone is one nucleotide away, so this likely arose from a read error. This chain joins TRBV11-1 and TRBJ2-1; 8 nucleotides align to TRBD2. The CDR3 is made up of 16 amino acids. Germline V lookup: CDR1 SGHAT, CDR2 FQDESV (reference sequence). CDR3 region: CASSSLSGNSYSEQFF. CDR3 bases: TGTGCCAGCAGCTCACTTAGCGGGAACTCCTACAGTGAGCAGTTCTTC.

In DNA form, the CDR3 reads TGCGCCAGTAGCCCGGGACAGGGGGCTCGGCATGAGCAGTTCTTC. It translates to CASSPGQGARHEQFF. The chain couples TRBV5-1 to TRBJ2-1; 12 bases line up with TRBD1. V was clipped by 8 bases and J by 8 bases; unmatched bases: 11. Germline loops: CDR1 SGHRS, CDR2 YFSETQ. There are 15 residues in the CDR3.

This clonotype appeared many times. The V and J genes are TRBV19 and TRBJ1-5; D is uncertain. CDR1 and CDR2 from the germline V gene are LNHDA and SQIVND (reference sequence). V was trimmed by 5 bases and J by 1 base, leaving 9 bases between them. This CDR3 spans 14 amino acids. The CDR3 is CASSPDRSNQPQHF. In DNA, the CDR3 is TGTGCCAGTAGTCCTGACCGGAGCAATCAGCCCCAGCATTTT.

This clonotype showed up just a few times. The rearrangement uses TRBV20-1 and TRBJ2-7; D is unresolved. The CDR3 has 14 residues. V lost 6 bases and J lost 1, with 16 bases in between. Germline-derived CDR1 and CDR2 are DFQATT and SNEGSKA (reference sequence). The CDR3 sequence: CSAEETGSSYEQYF. The CDR3 nucleotides read TGCAGTGCAGAAGAGACTGGTTCTTCCTACGAGCAGTACTTC.

This clonotype was picked up many times. This chain connects TRBV4-2 to TRBJ2-2; maybe TRBD2 (5 bases). The germline CDR1 and CDR2 sequences are LGHNA and YNFKEQ. The CDR3 runs 15 residues. Trimming took off 3 bases at V and 4 bases at J, with 12 bases between the two ends. CDR3 sequence: CASSHVGESTGELFF. The CDR3 region has the DNA TGTGCCAGCAGCCATGTCGGGGAGAGCACCGGGGAGCTGTTTTTT.

The sample holds many counts of this clonotype. The V call is TRBV19, the J call TRBJ2-1; 8 bases are shared with TRBD2. The V and J ends lost 0 bases and 7 bases, in that order; junction bases with no gene match: 8. CDR1 and CDR2 from the germline V gene are LNHDA and SQIVND (reference sequence). The CDR3 consists of 16 residues. The CDR3 spells CASSIEFLAGQNEQFF. CDR3 sequence (DNA): TGTGCCAGTAGTATAGAGTTTCTAGCGGGCCAGAATGAGCAGTTCTTC.

To note about this clonotype: Compared with germline, one end of the junction differs, possibly owing to a read error. The V gene is TRBV18, the J gene TRBJ2-1, with D perhaps being TRBD1 or TRBD2 (5 bases each). Germline CDR1 KGHSH, CDR2 LQKENI. This CDR3 contains 17 residues. The CDR3 DNA follows: TGCCCCAGCTCACCCTCGAGAGGAGCGGACAACTACAATGAGCAGTTCTTC. It codes for CPSSPSRGADNYNEQFF.

At least ten counts were recorded for this clonotype. The V and J genes are TRBV19 and TRBJ2-2, with 8 bases fitting TRBD2. The germline gives CDR1 LNHDA, CDR2 SQIVND (reference sequence). This CDR3 spans 15 amino acids. The V gene end was trimmed by 6 bases and the J gene end by 5 bases; junction bases not matched to a gene: 8. CDR3 coding DNA: TGTGCCAGTAGCCCGGGACTAGGCGGAACCGGGGAGCTGTTTTTT. This codes for CASSPGLGGTGELFF.

Comment on this clonotype: A junction boundary mismatches the germline segment, possibly from a read error. This rearrangement joins TRBV18 to TRBJ2-5; 8 positions agree with TRBD2. The germline gives CDR1 KGHSH, CDR2 LQKENI. The CDR3 consists of 13 residues. The CDR3, as DNA: TGTGCCAGCTCACCAAGCGGGAGAGAGGCCCAGTACTTC. Its protein is CASSPSGREAQYF.

This clonotype was picked up many times. This chain connects TRBV27 to TRBJ2-5; 7 nucleotides line up with TRBD2. This CDR3 spans 17 amino acids. Germline V gene sequence: CDR1 MNHEY, CDR2 SMNVEV (reference sequence). The junction had 16 bases not matched to a gene; V was cut back by 5 bases and J by 4 bases. CDR3: CASSPTSRWGGRETQYF. The CDR3, as DNA: TGTGCCAGCAGTCCCACCTCCCGTTGGGGGGGGAGAGAGACCCAGTACTTC.

Many counts were recorded for this clonotype. The chain joins TRBV20-1 to TRBJ2-1; D gene unclear. Germline V gives CDR1 DFQATT, CDR2 SNEGSKA (reference sequence). This CDR3 comprises 13 residues. The V gene lost 6 bases and the J gene lost 10 bases, with 19 bases spanning the gap. As DNA, the CDR3 is TGCAGTGCCGAGCCATCCGGTGATACCGAGCAGTTCTTC. Protein: CSAEPSGDTEQFF.

This clonotype was counted ten times or more. The V call is TRBV5-1, the J call TRBJ2-3; possible D gene TRBD2, 6 bases. Germline values: CDR1 SGHRS, CDR2 YFSETQ. This CDR3 has 14 amino acids. V was cut by 4 bases and J by 7 bases, with 16 bases left in between. CDR3 sequence (DNA): TGCGCCAGCAGCACCACCGGGAGACAGAATACGCAGTATTTT. The encoded protein is CASSTTGRQNTQYF.

There are many counts of this clonotype. The chain has TRBV5-1 and TRBJ2-5, with D unresolved. V was trimmed by 0 bases and J by 4 bases, leaving 7 bases between them. This CDR3 spans 13 amino acids. Germline values: CDR1 SGHRS, CDR2 YFSETQ. This CDR3 is CASSLEGRETQYF. CDR3 DNA: TGCGCCAGCAGCTTGGAAGGCAGAGAGACCCAGTACTTC.

This clonotype has ten or more counts. CDR3 sequence: CASSLGLAYTDTQYF. CDR3 bases: TGTGCCAGCAGCTTAGGGCTAGCGTACACAGATACGCAGTATTTT. The chain joins TRBV7-2 to TRBJ2-3; a possible D gene is TRBD2 (6 bases). Germline CDR1 and CDR2: SGHTA and FQGNSA. The CDR3 consists of 15 residues. Between the trimmed V and J ends, which lost 1 base and 2 bases, there was a span of 10 bases. Complete variable domain (other parts from reference TRBV7-2 and TRBJ2-3): GAGVSQSPSNKVTEKGKDVELRCDPISGHTALYWYRQSLGQGLEFLIYFQGNSAPDKSGLPSDRFSAERTGGSVSTLTIQRTQQEDSAVYLCASSLGLAYTDTQYFGPGTRLTVL.

This clonotype has ten or more counts. The gene calls are TRBV29-1 and TRBJ1-1, with TRBD1 identical over 9 bases. This CDR3 is 14 amino acids long. V shed 5 bases, J shed 5 bases, and the junction held 9 bases outside the gene matches. Looked up from germline, CDR1 is SQVTM and CDR2 is ANQGSEA. CDR3 nucleotide sequence: TGCAGCGTTCGAACCGGGACAGGGAGTACTGAAGCTTTCTTT. This gives the protein CSVRTGTGSTEAFF. The whole variable domain, remainder taken from reference TRBV29-1 and TRBJ1-1, is SAVISQKPSRDICQRGTSLTIQCQVDSQVTMMFWYRQQPGQSLTLIATANQGSEATYESGFVIDKFPISRPNLTFSTLTVSNMSPEDSSIYLCSVRTGTGSTEAFFGQGTRLTVV.

This clonotype was observed many times. The chain employs TRBV7-2 and TRBJ2-5; no clear D gene. Germline CDR1 SGHTA, CDR2 FQGNSA. The V end lost 4 bases, the J end lost 5 bases, and 14 bases lay between the germline ends. The CDR3 sequence is 14 residues long. CDR3 bases: TGTGCCAGCAGCTCCTACATCGGCAGGGAGACCCAGTACTTC. It encodes CASSSYIGRETQYF.

This clonotype was detected ten times or more. The gene calls are TRBV7-2 and TRBJ1-1; the match to TRBD1 covers 9 bases. The CDR3 is 17 residues long. CDR1 is SGHTA and CDR2 is FQGNSA in the germline V gene. V gave up 5 bases and J gave up 4 bases; unmatched junction bases: 14. CDR3 loop: CASSRGPEQGAGTEAFF. CDR3 in DNA: TGTGCCAGCAGCCGGGGGCCGGAACAGGGGGCTGGCACTGAAGCTTTCTTT.

Comment on this clonotype: This is likely a read error, given that the CDR3 carries no conserved phenylalanine or tryptophan at its end. This rearrangement joins TRBV28 to TRBJ2-1; 8 positions agree with TRBD2. The CDR3 runs 17 residues. CDR1 and CDR2 from the germline V gene are MDHEN and SYDVKM. V was clipped by 5 bases and J by 4 bases; unmatched bases: 13. This CDR3 reads CASSPQERERNYNEQFS. The CDR3 DNA follows: TGTGCCAGCAGTCCCCAAGAGCGGGAGAGAAATTACAATGAGCAGTTCTCC.

This clonotype has a handful of counts. This may stem from a read error, because a much larger clone lies one nucleotide away. The chain carries TRBV12-3 or TRBV12-4 and TRBJ2-5, with 9 bases aligning to TRBD2. With 4 bases clipped from V and 10 bases from J, the junction kept 19 bases outside the gene matches. This CDR3 is 17 amino acids long. The CDR3 DNA is TGTGCCAGCAGTTGGTATAGCGGCGGCGGGAGGGGGTCTGACCAGTACTTC. Amino acids: CASSWYSGGGRGSDQYF.